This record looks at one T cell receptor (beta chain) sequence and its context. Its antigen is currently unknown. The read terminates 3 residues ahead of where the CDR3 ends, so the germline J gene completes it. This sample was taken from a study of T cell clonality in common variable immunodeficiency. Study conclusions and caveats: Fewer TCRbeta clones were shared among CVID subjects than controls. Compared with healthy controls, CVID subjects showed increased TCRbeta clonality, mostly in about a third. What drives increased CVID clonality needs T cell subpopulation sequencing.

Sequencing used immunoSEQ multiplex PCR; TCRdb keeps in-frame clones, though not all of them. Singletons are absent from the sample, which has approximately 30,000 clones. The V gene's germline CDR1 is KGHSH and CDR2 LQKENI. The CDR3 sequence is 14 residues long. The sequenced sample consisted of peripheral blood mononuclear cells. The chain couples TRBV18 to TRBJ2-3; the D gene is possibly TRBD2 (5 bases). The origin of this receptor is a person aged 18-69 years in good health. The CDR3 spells CASSPRRGWETQYF. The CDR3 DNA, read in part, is TGTGCCAGCTCACCACGACGGGGATGGGAGACG.